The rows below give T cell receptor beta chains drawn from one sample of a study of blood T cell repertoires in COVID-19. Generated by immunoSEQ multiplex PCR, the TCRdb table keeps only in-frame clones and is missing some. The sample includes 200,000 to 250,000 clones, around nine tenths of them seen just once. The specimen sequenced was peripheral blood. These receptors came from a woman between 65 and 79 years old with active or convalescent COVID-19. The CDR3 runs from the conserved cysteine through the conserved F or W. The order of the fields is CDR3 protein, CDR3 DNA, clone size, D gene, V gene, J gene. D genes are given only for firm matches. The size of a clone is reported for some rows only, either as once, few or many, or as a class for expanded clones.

CDR3aa: CASRDSNSPLHF
CDR3nt: TGCGCCAGCCGGGACAGCAATTCACCCCTCCACTTT
abundance: NA
d_gene: TRBD1
v_gene: TRBV5-1
j_gene: TRBJ1-6

CDR3aa: CASSGGQGLLYEQYF
CDR3nt: TGCGCCAGCAGTGGGGGACAGGGCTTGCTCTACGAGCAGTACTTC
abundance: NA
d_gene: TRBD1
v_gene: TRBV10-1
j_gene: TRBJ2-7

CDR3aa: CASSQGVGGSPLHF
CDR3nt: TGTGCCAGCAGCCAGGGGGTGGGTGGTTCACCCCTCCACTTT
abundance: NA
d_gene: TRBD1
v_gene: TRBV6-5
j_gene: TRBJ1-6

CDR3aa: CASSPSRGGQGALGYTF
CDR3nt: TGTGCCAGCAGCCCCTCCCGAGGGGGACAGGGGGCGCTTGGCTACACCTTC
abundance: NA
d_gene: TRBD1
v_gene: TRBV4-2
j_gene: TRBJ1-2

CDR3aa: CASRSIANSPLHF
CDR3nt: TGTGCCAGTAGGAGCATAGCCAATTCACCCCTCCACTTT
abundance: NA
d_gene: NA
v_gene: TRBV6-6
j_gene: TRBJ1-6

CDR3aa: CASSFQAGGKADTQYF
CDR3nt: TGTGCCAGCAGCTTCCAGGCGGGGGGCAAGGCAGATACGCAGTATTTT
abundance: NA
d_gene: TRBD2
v_gene: TRBV5-5
j_gene: TRBJ2-3

CDR3aa: CASSLLLSRSYEQYF
CDR3nt: TGTGCCAGCAGCCTCCTCCTAAGTCGGTCCTACGAGCAGTACTTC
abundance: NA
d_gene: NA
v_gene: TRBV27
j_gene: TRBJ2-7

CDR3aa: CATQTGMNTEAFF
CDR3nt: TGTGCCACACAAACAGGTATGAACACTGAAGCTTTCTTT
abundance: NA
d_gene: NA
v_gene: TRBV2
j_gene: TRBJ1-1

CDR3aa: CASRIPGGYGYTF
CDR3nt: TGTGCCAGCAGGATACCCGGGGGCTATGGCTACACCTTC
abundance: NA
d_gene: NA
v_gene: TRBV6-5
j_gene: TRBJ1-2

CDR3aa: CASSWDKVMNTEAFF
CDR3nt: TGTGCCAGCAGCTGGGACAAAGTTATGAACACTGAAGCTTTCTTT
abundance: NA
d_gene: NA
v_gene: TRBV11-2
j_gene: TRBJ1-1

CDR3aa: CASSQPPRAQHF
CDR3nt: TGTGCCAGCAGTCAACCACCCAGGGCCCAGCATTTT
abundance: NA
d_gene: NA
v_gene: TRBV6-6
j_gene: TRBJ1-5

CDR3aa: CASSTSPPGPPNYGYTF
CDR3nt: TGTGCCAGCAGTACCTCCCCGCCAGGCCCCCCTAACTATGGCTACACCTTC
abundance: NA
d_gene: NA
v_gene: TRBV27
j_gene: TRBJ1-2

CDR3aa: CASKGTGNYEQYF
CDR3nt: TGTGCCAGTAAGGGGACAGGGAACTACGAGCAGTACTTC
abundance: NA
d_gene: TRBD1
v_gene: TRBV19
j_gene: TRBJ2-7

CDR3aa: CASSDVGGAIRYEQYF
CDR3nt: TGTGCCAGCAGTGACGTGGGGGGGGCGATCAGGTACGAGCAGTACTTC
abundance: NA
d_gene: NA
v_gene: TRBV6-1
j_gene: TRBJ2-7

CDR3aa: CASSPTGVPADTQYF
CDR3nt: TGTGCCAGCAGCCCCACAGGGGTACCGGCAGATACGCAGTATTTT
abundance: NA
d_gene: TRBD1
v_gene: TRBV3-1/TRBV3-2
j_gene: TRBJ2-3

CDR3aa: CASRGVQLYNSPLHF
CDR3nt: TGTGCCAGTAGAGGCGTACAGCTTTATAATTCACCCCTCCACTTT
abundance: NA
d_gene: NA
v_gene: TRBV19
j_gene: TRBJ1-6

CDR3aa: CASSPDRNYGYTF
CDR3nt: TGTGCCAGCAGCCCTGACAGGAACTATGGCTACACCTTC
abundance: few
d_gene: NA
v_gene: TRBV14
j_gene: TRBJ1-2

CDR3aa: CASSYYPGDYGYTF
CDR3nt: TGTGCCAGCAGTTATTACCCAGGGGACTATGGCTACACCTTC
abundance: NA
d_gene: NA
v_gene: TRBV6-5
j_gene: TRBJ1-2

CDR3aa: CATNGGNTGELFF
CDR3nt: TGTGCCACCAACGGGGGGAACACCGGGGAGCTGTTTTTT
abundance: once
d_gene: NA
v_gene: TRBV24-1
j_gene: TRBJ2-2

CDR3aa: CASSLGEGQPQHF
CDR3nt: TGTGCCAGCAGTTTGGGGGAGGGTCAGCCCCAGCATTTT
abundance: NA
d_gene: NA
v_gene: TRBV28
j_gene: TRBJ1-5

CDR3aa: CASSLDTDGYTF
CDR3nt: TGTGCCAGCAGCCTGGACACCGATGGCTACACCTTC
abundance: once
d_gene: NA
v_gene: TRBV7-2
j_gene: TRBJ1-2

CDR3aa: CASSLGSSSYNEQFF
CDR3nt: TGTGCCAGCAGCTTAGGTTCGAGCTCCTACAATGAGCAGTTCTTC
abundance: NA
d_gene: NA
v_gene: TRBV11-3
j_gene: TRBJ2-1

CDR3aa: CASSRPTVNLQPQHF
CDR3nt: TGTGCCAGCAGCCGCCCTACAGTGAACCTTCAGCCCCAGCATTTT
abundance: NA
d_gene: NA
v_gene: TRBV6-2/TRBV6-3
j_gene: TRBJ1-5

CDR3aa: CATTPGQGVGEQYF
CDR3nt: TGTGCCACTACTCCGGGACAGGGAGTGGGCGAGCAGTACTTC
abundance: NA
d_gene: TRBD1
v_gene: TRBV15
j_gene: TRBJ2-7

CDR3aa: CASSQVLEDGYTF
CDR3nt: TGTGCCAGCAGCCAAGTCTTAGAAGATGGCTACACCTTC
abundance: few
d_gene: NA
v_gene: TRBV3-1/TRBV3-2
j_gene: TRBJ1-2

CDR3aa: CASSSAGENYNEQFF
CDR3nt: TGTGCCAGCAGCTCAGCGGGGGAAAACTACAATGAGCAGTTCTTC
abundance: once
d_gene: TRBD2
v_gene: TRBV5-4
j_gene: TRBJ2-1

CDR3aa: CASSTNRGPNYGYTF
CDR3nt: TGTGCCAGCAGCACCAACAGGGGACCTAACTATGGCTACACCTTC
abundance: NA
d_gene: TRBD1
v_gene: TRBV9
j_gene: TRBJ1-2